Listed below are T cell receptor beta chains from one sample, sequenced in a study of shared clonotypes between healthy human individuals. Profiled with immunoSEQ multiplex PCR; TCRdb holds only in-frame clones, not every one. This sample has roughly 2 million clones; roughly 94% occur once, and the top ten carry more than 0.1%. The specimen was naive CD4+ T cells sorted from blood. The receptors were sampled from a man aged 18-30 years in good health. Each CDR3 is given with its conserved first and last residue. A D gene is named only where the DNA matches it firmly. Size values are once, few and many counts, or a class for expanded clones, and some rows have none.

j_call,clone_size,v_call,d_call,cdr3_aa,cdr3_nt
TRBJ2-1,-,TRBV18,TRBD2,CASSLGTSGGLYNEQFF,TGTGCCAGCTCACTAGGGACTAGCGGGGGACTCTACAATGAGCAGTTCTTC
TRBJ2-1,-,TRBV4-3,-,CASTHGLAVNEQFF,TGCGCCAGCACTCATGGGCTAGCCGTCAATGAGCAGTTCTTC
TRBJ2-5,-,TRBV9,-,CASSVESALETQYF,TGTGCCAGCAGCGTAGAGTCAGCGCTAGAGACCCAGTACTTC
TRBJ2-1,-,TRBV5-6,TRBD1,CASSLIDRVPSSYNEQFF,TGTGCCAGCAGCTTGATCGACAGGGTACCCAGCTCCTACAATGAGCAGTTCTTC
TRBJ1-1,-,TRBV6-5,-,CASSRVRATEAFF,TGTGCCAGCAGCCGGGTCCGGGCCACTGAAGCTTTCTTT
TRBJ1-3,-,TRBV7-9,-,CASRPTGNSGNTIYF,TGTGCCAGCAGACCCACAGGGAACTCTGGAAACACCATATATTTT
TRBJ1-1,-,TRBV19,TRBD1,CASSPWDRALNEAFF,TGTGCCAGTAGTCCATGGGACAGGGCCTTGAATGAAGCTTTCTTT
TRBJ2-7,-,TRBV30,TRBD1,CARSTGGSYEQYF,TGTGCCCGTTCGACAGGGGGCTCCTACGAGCAGTACTTC
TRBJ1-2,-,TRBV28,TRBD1,CASSLRDREGYTF,TGTGCCAGCAGCCTGAGGGACAGGGAAGGCTACACCTTC
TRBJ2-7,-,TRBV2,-,CASSPWGAGYEQYF,TGTGCCAGCAGTCCCTGGGGGGCTGGGTACGAGCAGTACTTC
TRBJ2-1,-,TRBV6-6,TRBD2,CASRASGGSLQFF,TGTGCCAGCAGGGCTAGCGGGGGGTCTTTGCAGTTCTTC
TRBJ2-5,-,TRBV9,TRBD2,CASSTGLAGVETQYF,TGTGCCAGCAGCACGGGACTAGCGGGGGTTGAGACCCAGTACTTC
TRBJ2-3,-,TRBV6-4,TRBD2,CASSTSGRALDTQYF,TGTGCCAGCAGTACTAGCGGGAGGGCCTTAGATACGCAGTATTTT
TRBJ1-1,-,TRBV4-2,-,CASSLTGREAFF,TGTGCCAGCAGCCTCACAGGTCGTGAAGCTTTCTTT
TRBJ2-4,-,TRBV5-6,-,CASSFPGTLAKNIQYF,TGTGCCAGCAGCTTCCCTGGGACTCTGGCCAAAAACATTCAGTACTTC
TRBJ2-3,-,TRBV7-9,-,CASSLAGVTADTQYF,TGTGCCAGCAGCTTAGCGGGGGTGACGGCGGATACGCAGTATTTT
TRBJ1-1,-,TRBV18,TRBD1,CASSPLGQANTEAFF,TGTGCCAGCTCACCCCTCGGACAGGCGAACACTGAAGCTTTCTTT
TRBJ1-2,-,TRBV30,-,CAWTLAGTLNYGYTF,TGTGCCTGGACTCTGGCGGGCACCCTAAACTATGGCTACACCTTC
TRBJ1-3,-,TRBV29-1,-,CSVWNMGNTIYF,TGCAGCGTTTGGAACATGGGAAACACCATATATTTT
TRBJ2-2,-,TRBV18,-,CASWALYSIGELFF,TGTGCCAGCTGGGCGCTATATAGCATCGGGGAGCTGTTTTTT
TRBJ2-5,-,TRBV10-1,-,CASSRSEKETQYF,TGCGCCAGCAGTAGATCGGAGAAGGAGACCCAGTACTTC
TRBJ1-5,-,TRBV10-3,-,CAISRQVNQPQHF,TGTGCCATCAGCAGACAGGTTAATCAGCCCCAGCATTTT
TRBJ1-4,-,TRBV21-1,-,CASSNQNKTNEKLFF,TGTGCCAGCAGCAATCAGAACAAGACTAATGAAAAACTGTTTTTT
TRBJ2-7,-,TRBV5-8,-,CASSLSGTGSLEQYF,TGTGCCAGCAGCTTGAGCGGTACAGGGTCTCTTGAGCAGTACTTC
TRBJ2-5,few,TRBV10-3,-,CAISSQETQYF,TGTGCCATCAGCTCTCAAGAGACCCAGTACTTC
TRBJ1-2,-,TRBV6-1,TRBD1,CASEPGTGRGYTF,TGTGCCAGCGAACCCGGGACAGGTCGTGGCTACACCTTC
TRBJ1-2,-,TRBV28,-,CASSPWTRGDNYGYTF,TGTGCCAGCAGTCCTTGGACGAGAGGGGATAACTATGGCTACACCTTC
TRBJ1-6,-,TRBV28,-,CASSPQLSNSPLHF,TGTGCCAGCAGTCCACAGCTGTCTAATTCACCCCTCCACTTT
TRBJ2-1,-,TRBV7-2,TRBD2,CASSFRTSSNEQFF,TGTGCCAGCAGCTTCAGGACTAGCAGCAATGAGCAGTTCTTC
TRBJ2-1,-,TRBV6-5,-,CASSGTPHNEQFF,TGTGCCTCAAGCGGAACGCCCCACAATGAGCAGTTCTTC
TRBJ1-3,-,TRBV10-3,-,CAASGGTGNTIYF,TGTGCCGCCTCGGGCGGTACTGGAAACACCATATATTTT
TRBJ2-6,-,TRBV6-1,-,CASSDMGTAGSGANVLTF,TGTGCCAGCAGTGATATGGGGACAGCGGGCTCTGGGGCCAACGTCCTGACTTTC
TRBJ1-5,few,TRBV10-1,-,CASTHQPQHF,TGCGCCAGCACTCATCAGCCCCAGCATTTT
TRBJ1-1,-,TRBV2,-,CASGRGGRNTEAFF,TGTGCCAGCGGTAGGGGAGGAAGGAACACTGAAGCTTTCTTT
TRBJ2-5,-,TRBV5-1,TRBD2,CASSQTRLAGGFGETQYF,TGCGCCAGCAGTCAAACTCGACTAGCGGGGGGCTTCGGAGAGACCCAGTACTTC
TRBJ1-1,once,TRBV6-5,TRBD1,CASSSPGGENTEAFF,TGTGCCAGCAGTTCCCCAGGGGGAGAGAACACTGAAGCTTTCTTT
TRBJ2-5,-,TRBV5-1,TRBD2,CASSFSGRGQETQYF,TGCGCCAGCAGCTTTAGCGGGAGGGGGCAAGAGACCCAGTACTTC
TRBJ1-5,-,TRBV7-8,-,CASSYGGNNQPQHF,TGTGCCAGCAGCTATGGGGGTAACAATCAGCCCCAGCATTTT
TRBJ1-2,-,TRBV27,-,CASSLSGYGGYTF,TGTGCCAGCAGTTTATCCGGGTATGGGGGCTACACCTTC
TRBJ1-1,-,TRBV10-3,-,CAISPAANTEAFF,TGTGCCATCAGTCCAGCGGCGAACACTGAAGCTTTCTTT
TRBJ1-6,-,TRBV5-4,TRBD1,CASSDIGQGSPTYNSPLHF,TGTGCCAGCAGCGATATTGGACAGGGGTCCCCGACCTATAATTCACCCCTCCACTTT
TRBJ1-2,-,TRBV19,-,CASSHPTSRDYGYTF,TGTGCCAGTAGTCACCCCACGTCCAGGGACTATGGCTACACCTTC
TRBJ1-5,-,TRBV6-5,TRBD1,CASSYRTGDQPQHF,TGTGCCAGCAGTTACAGGACAGGGGATCAGCCCCAGCATTTT
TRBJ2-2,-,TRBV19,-,CASSIQGTLNTGELFF,TGTGCCAGTAGTATACAAGGGACACTTAACACCGGGGAGCTGTTTTTT
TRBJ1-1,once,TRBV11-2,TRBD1,CASSPWDRGENTEAFF,TGTGCCAGCAGCCCGTGGGACAGGGGAGAGAACACTGAAGCTTTCTTT
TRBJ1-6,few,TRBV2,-,CASRGDSPLHF,TGTGCCAGCAGGGGGGATTCACCCCTCCACTTT
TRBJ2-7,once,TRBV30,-,CAWSSRPYEQYF,TGTGCCTGGAGTTCGAGACCCTACGAGCAGTACTTC
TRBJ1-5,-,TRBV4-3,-,CASSQDRRPDQPQHF,TGCGCCAGCAGCCAAGACCGGCGACCTGATCAGCCCCAGCATTTT
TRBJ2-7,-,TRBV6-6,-,CASSTGTGYYEQYF,TGTGCCAGCAGTACCGGGACTGGGTACTACGAGCAGTACTTC
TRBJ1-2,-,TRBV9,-,CASSVALSYGYTF,TGTGCCAGCAGCGTAGCTCTGAGTTATGGCTACACCTTC
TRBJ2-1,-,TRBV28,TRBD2,CASSPGGSYNEQFF,TGTGCCAGCAGTCCGGGGGGCTCCTACAATGAGCAGTTCTTC
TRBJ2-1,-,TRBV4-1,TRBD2,CASSPFPLSGGGNEQFF,TGCGCCAGCAGCCCATTCCCACTTAGCGGGGGTGGGAATGAGCAGTTCTTC
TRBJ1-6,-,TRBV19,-,CASSILSDTQSPLHF,TGTGCCAGTAGTATTCTCTCGGACACCCAATCACCCCTCCACTTT